Here is one T cell receptor (beta chain) with its context. Assay: immunoSEQ multiplex PCR; the TCRdb copy retains only in-frame clones and omits some. Of about 110,000 clones in the sample, about 87% were seen once. The data derive from a study of cytomegalovirus exposure and HLA in healthy donors. The CDR3 has 16 residues. V shed 4 bases, J shed 3 bases, and the junction held 11 bases outside the gene matches. Germline V lookup: CDR1 MNHNY, CDR2 SVGAGI (reference sequence). This TCR was sampled from a woman between 18 and 30 years old in good health and CMV-seropositive. The J gene is TRBJ1-1, the V gene TRBV6-6; 7 bases align to TRBD1. What was sequenced was PBMCs. CDR3 nucleotides: TGTGCCAGCAGTTCACCTGACAGGGCGGAGGACACTGAAGCTTTCTTT. Translated: CASSSPDRAEDTEAFF.